This T cell receptor beta chain was recorded in a study of blood T cell repertoires in COVID-19. Enrolment of Seattle patients took place during active infection, and they were followed longitudinally. As handled by the study authors: Amplifying reference gene primers gave estimates of nucleated cell counts. TCRdb's table, derived via immunoSEQ multiplex PCR, lists solely in-frame clones and lacks some. V, J and clone size derive from that table, while D and trimming were established from the DNA sequence. The table records about 170,000 clones, roughly nine tenths of them present only once. CDR1 and CDR2 from the germline V gene are MRHNA and SNTAGT. J was trimmed by 6 bases and V by 6 bases; bases with no gene match: 7. The CDR3 contains 13 residues.

Sequences were obtained from peripheral blood. This TCR came from a woman aged 55-70 years with COVID-19, enrolled during active disease. The genes are TRBV6-4 and TRBJ2-7; 8 positions agree with TRBD1. The CDR3 bases are TGTGCCAGCAGCCGGGACAGGACCTCCGAGCAGTACTTC. It specifies CASSRDRTSEQYF.